The rows below give T cell receptor beta chains drawn from one sample of a study of T cells in Graves' hyperthyroidism and ophthalmopathy. In TCRdb, the multiplex PCR reads were re-called with MiXCR into one record per CDR3 protein. The repertoire has 350,000 to 450,000 distinct CDR3 sequences, more than 12% of them found once; the top ten carry 25% to 30%. The material sequenced was blood. These receptors all come from a man aged 45 to 65 with Graves' ophthalmopathy. CDR3s include the opening cysteine and the closing phenylalanine or tryptophan. Fields, in order: D gene, J gene, V gene, clone size, CDR3 protein, CDR3 DNA. A D gene is named only where the DNA matches it firmly. The size of a clone is reported for some rows only, either as once, few or many, or as a class for expanded clones.

>-|TRBJ2-3|TRBV10-3|many
CAISESQSTDTQYF
TGTGCCATCAGTGAGTCACAGAGCACAGATACGCAGTATTTT
>-|TRBJ2-2|TRBV7-2|few
CASSFTGASGELFF
TGTGCCAGCAGCTTTACGGGAGCTTCGGGGGAGCTGTTTTTT
>-|TRBJ2-7|TRBV3-1|-
CASSGVEGDTYEQYF
TGTGCCAGCAGCGGGGTGGAGGGGGATACCTACGAGCAGTACTTC
>TRBD1|TRBJ2-2|TRBV7-9|-
CASSFPTGLGGELFF
TGTGCCAGCAGCTTCCCGACAGGGCTCGGCGGGGAGCTGTTTTTT
>-|TRBJ1-1|TRBV6-1|many
CASSGRWNTEAFF
TGTGCCAGCAGTGGGAGGTGGAACACTGAAGCTTTCTTT
>-|TRBJ1-2|TRBV27|many
CASSSYAGVNYGYTF
TGTGCCAGCAGTAGCTACGCGGGTGTAAACTATGGCTACACCTTC
>TRBD2|TRBJ2-1|TRBV6-1|few
CASTLAGPANEQFF
TGTGCCAGCACCCTAGCGGGACCGGCCAATGAGCAGTTCTTC
>TRBD1|TRBJ2-7|TRBV6-2/TRBV6-3|many
CASSLPGQGVSYEQYF
TGTGCCAGCAGTTTGCCGGGACAGGGGGTTTCCTACGAGCAGTACTTC
>-|TRBJ1-2|TRBV6-1|many
CASSEQGNDGYTF
TGTGCCAGCAGTGAACAGGGGAATGATGGCTACACCTTC
>-|TRBJ2-7|TRBV6-1|few
CASRNTDEDEQYF
TGTGCCAGCAGAAACACGGACGAGGACGAGCAGTACTTC
>TRBD1|TRBJ2-5|TRBV5-1|few
CASSTTQGVETQYF
TGCGCCAGCAGCACTACGCAGGGGGTAGAGACCCAGTACTTC
>-|TRBJ2-1|TRBV29-1|many
CSVDTLYSYNEQFF
TGCAGCGTCGATACCTTATACTCCTACAATGAGCAGTTCTTC
>-|TRBJ2-1|TRBV11-2|many
CASSLVPFEQFF
TGTGCCAGCAGCTTAGTCCCCTTTGAGCAGTTCTTC
>-|TRBJ2-7|TRBV12-3/TRBV12-4|-
CASSSTRPYEQYF
TGTGCCAGCAGTTCGACTAGACCCTACGAGCAGTACTTC
>-|TRBJ2-7|TRBV7-9|-
CASSHFVASADAYEQYF
TGTGCCAGCAGCCACTTCGTCGCGTCGGCGGACGCCTACGAGCAGTACTTC
>-|TRBJ2-3|TRBV20-1|many
CSASGQDTDTQYF
TGCAGTGCTAGCGGGCAGGACACAGATACGCAGTATTTT
>TRBD1|TRBJ2-7|TRBV28|many
CASSLEGQGLLYEQYF
TGTGCCAGCAGTTTAGAGGGACAGGGATTGTTATACGAGCAGTACTTC
>TRBD1|TRBJ2-7|TRBV3-1|many
CASSRKDRGFYEQYF
TGTGCCAGCAGCCGAAAGGACAGGGGGTTCTACGAGCAGTACTTC
>TRBD2|TRBJ2-7|TRBV5-5|many
CASSLARAGAYEQYF
TGTGCCAGCAGCTTGGCCAGGGCGGGAGCCTACGAGCAGTACTTC
>-|TRBJ1-1|TRBV29-1|-
CSGGGNTEAFF
TGCAGCGGAGGGGGGAACACTGAAGCTTTCTTT
>-|TRBJ2-3|TRBV9|few
CASSVFLGAQYF
TGTGCCAGCAGCGTATTCCTCGGGGCGCAGTATTTT
>-|TRBJ1-2|TRBV27|many
CASSLFGGSYGYTF
TGTGCCAGCAGTTTATTTGGGGGCTCCTATGGCTACACCTTC
>-|TRBJ1-1|TRBV28|many
CASSSGAGTTNTEAFF
TGTGCCAGCAGTTCGGGGGCTGGAACGACGAACACTGAAGCTTTCTTT
>TRBD1|TRBJ1-1|TRBV30|-
CAWSAARGQLNTEAFF
TGTGCCTGGAGTGCTGCCAGGGGGCAGCTGAACACTGAAGCTTTCTTT
>-|TRBJ2-3|TRBV29-1|-
CSVEGAGITDTQYF
TGCAGCGTTGAAGGGGCAGGGATCACAGATACGCAGTATTTT
>TRBD2|TRBJ2-7|TRBV5-1|many
CASGASGSSYEQYF
TGCGCCAGCGGGGCTAGCGGGAGCTCCTACGAGCAGTACTTC
>-|TRBJ1-5|TRBV30|-
CAWSVQAGRGDTQHF
TGTGCCTGGAGTGTGCAAGCGGGAAGGGGAGATACGCAGCATTTT
>TRBD2|TRBJ2-1|TRBV20-1|few
CSARGTRYEQFF
TGCAGTGCTAGGGGGACTAGATATGAGCAGTTCTTC
>-|TRBJ1-3|TRBV11-2|many
CASSSLRGGNTIYF
TGTGCCAGCAGCTCACTGAGGGGGGGAAACACCATATATTTT
>-|TRBJ1-6|TRBV6-1|-
CASSQDSNSYNSPLHF
TGTGCCAGCAGCCAAGACAGTAACTCCTATAATTCACCCCTCCACTTT
>TRBD2|TRBJ2-3|TRBV7-7|-
CASSPGTSPTDTQYF
TGTGCTAGCAGCCCAGGGACTAGTCCGACAGATACGCAGTATTTT
>TRBD1|TRBJ1-6|TRBV28|many
CASRRTGQAGGSNSPLHF
TGTGCCAGCAGGCGGACAGGGCAGGCCGGTGGATCAAATTCACCCCTCCACTTT
>TRBD1|TRBJ2-3|TRBV20-1|many
CSATGTDTDTQYF
TGCAGTGCTACCGGGACAGACACAGATACGCAGTATTTT
>-|TRBJ2-7|TRBV5-1|-
CASSRIQGSPSYEQYF
TGCGCCAGCAGCAGGATACAGGGATCCCCCTCCTACGAGCAGTACTTC
>-|TRBJ1-1|TRBV20-1|many
CSAVSTENTEAFF
TGCAGTGCTGTGTCGACAGAAAACACTGAAGCTTTCTTT
>-|TRBJ2-4|TRBV28|-
CASRRDLKNIQYF
TGTGCCAGCAGGCGGGACCTCAAAAACATTCAGTACTTC
>TRBD1|TRBJ2-2|TRBV15|-
CATSRDRIPTGELFF
TGTGCCACCAGCAGGGACAGGATACCCACCGGGGAGCTGTTTTTT
>-|TRBJ1-5|TRBV29-1|-
CSVEVVSGQPQHF
TGCAGCGTTGAAGTCGTATCGGGTCAGCCCCAGCATTTT
>TRBD1|TRBJ2-7|TRBV14|few
CASSVGTGRWEQYF
TGTGCCAGCAGCGTCGGGACAGGGAGATGGGAGCAGTACTTC
>TRBD2|TRBJ2-7|TRBV28|many
CASRTGLAGIYEQYF
TGTGCCAGCAGAACCGGACTAGCGGGGATCTACGAGCAGTACTTC
>TRBD2|TRBJ2-7|TRBV30|few
CAWSDIRGGNYEQYF
TGTGCCTGGAGTGACATTCGGGGAGGGAACTACGAGCAGTACTTC
>-|TRBJ1-1|TRBV3-1|many
CASSQDRKANTEAFF
TGTGCCAGCAGCCAAGATCGAAAGGCTAACACTGAAGCTTTCTTT
>TRBD1|TRBJ2-7|TRBV6-2/TRBV6-3|-
CASSYSRGQGPEEQYF
TGTGCCAGCAGTTACTCGAGGGGACAGGGGCCGGAAGAGCAGTACTTC
>-|TRBJ2-3|TRBV9|few
CASSSSDGGRESTDTQYF
TGTGCCAGCAGCTCTAGCGATGGGGGGCGGGAAAGCACAGATACGCAGTATTTT
>-|TRBJ2-2|TRBV27|many
CASSPGPGELFF
TGTGCCAGCAGCCCCGGACCCGGGGAGCTGTTTTTT
>-|TRBJ2-2|TRBV20-1|-
CSARAQGNYTGELFF
TGCAGTGCTAGGGCCCAGGGGAACTACACCGGGGAGCTGTTTTTT
>-|TRBJ2-1|TRBV5-1|-
CASSLFWSADSEQFF
TGCGCCAGCAGCTTGTTTTGGTCAGCGGACAGTGAGCAGTTCTTC
>TRBD1|TRBJ1-5|TRBV4-1|-
CASSRETGGGVNQPQHF
TGCGCCAGCAGCCGGGAGACAGGGGGTGGAGTCAATCAGCCCCAGCATTTT
>TRBD1|TRBJ1-1|TRBV11-2|-
CASSLPGQGANTEAFF
TGTGCCAGCAGCTTACCGGGACAGGGGGCGAACACTGAAGCTTTCTTT